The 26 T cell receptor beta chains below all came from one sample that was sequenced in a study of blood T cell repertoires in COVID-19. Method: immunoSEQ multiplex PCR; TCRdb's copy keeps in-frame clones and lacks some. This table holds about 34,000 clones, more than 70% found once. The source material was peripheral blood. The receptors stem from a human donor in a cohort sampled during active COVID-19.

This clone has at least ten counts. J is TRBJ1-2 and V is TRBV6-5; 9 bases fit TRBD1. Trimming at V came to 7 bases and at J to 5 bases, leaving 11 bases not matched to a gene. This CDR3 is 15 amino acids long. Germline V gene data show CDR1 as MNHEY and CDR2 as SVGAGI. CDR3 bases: TGTGCCAGCAAAAGAGCGACAGGGGGAGGATATGGCTACACCTTC. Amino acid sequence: CASKRATGGGYGYTF.

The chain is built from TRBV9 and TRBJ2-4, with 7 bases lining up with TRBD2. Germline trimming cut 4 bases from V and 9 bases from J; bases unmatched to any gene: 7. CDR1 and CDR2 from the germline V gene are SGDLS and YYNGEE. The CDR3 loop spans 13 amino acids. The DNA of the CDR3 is TGTGCCAGCAGCCCCGGACTAGTTAGCATTCAGTACTTC. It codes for CASSPGLVSIQYF.

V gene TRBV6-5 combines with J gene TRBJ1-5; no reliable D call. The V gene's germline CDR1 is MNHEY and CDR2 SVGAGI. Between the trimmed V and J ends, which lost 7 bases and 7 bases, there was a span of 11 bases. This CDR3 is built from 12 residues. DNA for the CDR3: TGTGCCAGCACTACTAGCATCCAGCCCCAGCATTTT. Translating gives CASTTSIQPQHF.

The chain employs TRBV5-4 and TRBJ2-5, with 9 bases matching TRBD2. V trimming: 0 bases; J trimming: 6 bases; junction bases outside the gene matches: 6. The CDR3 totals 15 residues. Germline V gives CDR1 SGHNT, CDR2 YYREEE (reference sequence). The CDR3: CASSLAAGGPQTQYF. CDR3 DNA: TGTGCCAGCAGCTTGGCTGCGGGGGGGCCGCAGACCCAGTACTTC.

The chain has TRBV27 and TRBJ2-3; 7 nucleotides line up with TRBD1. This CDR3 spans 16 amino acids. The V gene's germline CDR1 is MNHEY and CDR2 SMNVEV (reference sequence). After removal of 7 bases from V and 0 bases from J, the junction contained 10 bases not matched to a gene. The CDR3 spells CASKILAGGSTDTQYF. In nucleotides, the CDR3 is TGTGCCAGCAAAATCCTGGCAGGGGGTAGCACAGATACGCAGTATTTT.

The CDR3 loop is CASSLRVSGVINEQFF. CDR3 bases: TGCGCCAGCAGCTTGCGAGTTTCAGGGGTGATAAATGAGCAGTTCTTC. J is TRBJ2-1 and V is TRBV5-1; maybe TRBD1 (6 bases). This CDR3 spans 16 amino acids. Germline values: CDR1 SGHRS, CDR2 YFSETQ. V was cut by 1 base and J by 7 bases, with 18 bases left in between.

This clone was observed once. CDR3 region: CASSLSWDRVWGQPQHF. The CDR3 DNA sequence: TGTGCCAGCAGTTTATCCTGGGACAGGGTTTGGGGTCAGCCCCAGCATTTT. The chain links TRBV27 to TRBJ1-5, with 9 bases aligning to TRBD1. After removal of 0 bases from V and 6 bases from J, the junction contained 9 bases not matched to a gene. CDR1 and CDR2 (germline): MNHEY, SMNVEV (reference sequence). The CDR3 contains 17 residues.

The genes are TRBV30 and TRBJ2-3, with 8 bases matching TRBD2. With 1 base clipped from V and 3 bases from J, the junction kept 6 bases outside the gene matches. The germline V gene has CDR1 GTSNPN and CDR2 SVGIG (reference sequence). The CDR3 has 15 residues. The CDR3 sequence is CAWSAERGRTDTQYF. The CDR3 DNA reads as TGTGCCTGGAGTGCGGAGCGGGGGCGAACAGATACGCAGTATTTT.

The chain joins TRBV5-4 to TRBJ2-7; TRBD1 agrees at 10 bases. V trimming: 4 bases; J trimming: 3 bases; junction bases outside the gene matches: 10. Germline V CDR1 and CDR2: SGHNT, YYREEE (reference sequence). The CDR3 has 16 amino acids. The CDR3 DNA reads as TGTGCCAGCAGCCCTGAGGACAGGGGGAACTACTACGAGCAGTACTTC. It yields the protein CASSPEDRGNYYEQYF.

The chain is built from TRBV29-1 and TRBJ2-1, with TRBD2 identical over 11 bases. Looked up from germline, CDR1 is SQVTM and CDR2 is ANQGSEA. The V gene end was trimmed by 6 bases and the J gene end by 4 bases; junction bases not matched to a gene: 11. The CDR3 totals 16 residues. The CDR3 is CSVDRTGTSGYNEQFF. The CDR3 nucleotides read TGCAGCGTAGATCGGACCGGGACTAGCGGTTACAATGAGCAGTTCTTC.

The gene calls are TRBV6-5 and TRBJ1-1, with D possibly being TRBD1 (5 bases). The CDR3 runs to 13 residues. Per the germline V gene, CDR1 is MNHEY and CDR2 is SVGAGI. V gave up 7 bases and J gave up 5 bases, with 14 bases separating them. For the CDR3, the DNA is TGTGCCAGCACTCAGGGCCGAACAACTGAAGCTTTCTTT. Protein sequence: CASTQGRTTEAFF.

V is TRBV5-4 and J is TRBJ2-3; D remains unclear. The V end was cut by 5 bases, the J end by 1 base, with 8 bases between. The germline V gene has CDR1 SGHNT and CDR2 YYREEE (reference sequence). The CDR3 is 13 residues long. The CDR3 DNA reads TGTGCCAGCAGTGTTCGGGGCACAGATACGCAGTATTTT. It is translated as CASSVRGTDTQYF.

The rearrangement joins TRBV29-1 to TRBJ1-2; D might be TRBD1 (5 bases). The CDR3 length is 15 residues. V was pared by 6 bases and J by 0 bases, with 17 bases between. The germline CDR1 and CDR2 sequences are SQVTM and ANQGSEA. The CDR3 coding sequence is TGCAGCGTGGGATCGACAGAGTTAGCTAACTATGGCTACACCTTC. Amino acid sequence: CSVGSTELANYGYTF.

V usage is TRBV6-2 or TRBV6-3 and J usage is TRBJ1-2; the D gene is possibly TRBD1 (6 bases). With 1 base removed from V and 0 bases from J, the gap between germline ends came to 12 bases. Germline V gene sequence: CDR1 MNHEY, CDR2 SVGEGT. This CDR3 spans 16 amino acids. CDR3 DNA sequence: TGTGCCAGCAGTTACTGGGTACAGGGTGCTAACTATGGCTACACCTTC. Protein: CASSYWVQGANYGYTF.

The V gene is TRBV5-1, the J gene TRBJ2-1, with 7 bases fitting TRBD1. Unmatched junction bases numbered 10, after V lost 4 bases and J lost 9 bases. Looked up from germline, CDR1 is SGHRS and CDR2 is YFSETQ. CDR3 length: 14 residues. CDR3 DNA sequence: TGCGCCAGCAGCGCTGAGGGGGCGCCGGGTGAGCAGTTCTTC. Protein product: CASSAEGAPGEQFF. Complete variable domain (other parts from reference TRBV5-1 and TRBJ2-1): KAGVTQTPRYLIKTRGQQVTLSCSPISGHRSVSWYQQTPGQGLQFLFEYFSETQRNKGNFPGRFSGRQFSNSRSEMNVSTLELGDSALYLCASSAEGAPGEQFFGPGTRLTVL.

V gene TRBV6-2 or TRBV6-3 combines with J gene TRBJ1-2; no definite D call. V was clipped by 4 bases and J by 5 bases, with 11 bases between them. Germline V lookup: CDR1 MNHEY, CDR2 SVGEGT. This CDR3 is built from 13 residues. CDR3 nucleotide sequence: TGTGCCAGCAGTTCCGAACATGGTTATGGCTACACCTTC. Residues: CASSSEHGYGYTF.

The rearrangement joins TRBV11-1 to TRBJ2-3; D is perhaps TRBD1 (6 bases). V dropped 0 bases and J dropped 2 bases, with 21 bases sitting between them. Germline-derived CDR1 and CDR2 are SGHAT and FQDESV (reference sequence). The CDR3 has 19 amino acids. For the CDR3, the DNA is TGTGCCAGCAGCTTAGCTTTAAGGGGGACGGTACCTGTCACAGATACGCAGTATTTT. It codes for CASSLALRGTVPVTDTQYF.

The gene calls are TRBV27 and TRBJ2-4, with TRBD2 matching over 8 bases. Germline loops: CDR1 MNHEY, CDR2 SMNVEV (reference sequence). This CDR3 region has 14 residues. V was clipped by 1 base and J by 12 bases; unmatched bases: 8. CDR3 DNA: TGTGCCAGCAGTTTATTGGGACTAGAAGGCACTCAGTACTTC. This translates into CASSLLGLEGTQYF.

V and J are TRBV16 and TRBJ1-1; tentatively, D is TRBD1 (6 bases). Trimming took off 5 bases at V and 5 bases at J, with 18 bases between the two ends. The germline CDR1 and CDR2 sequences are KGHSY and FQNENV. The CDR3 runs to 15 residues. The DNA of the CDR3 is TGTGCCAGCAGCTCAATCAGGGGTCGGGATACTGAAGCTTTCTTT. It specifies CASSSIRGRDTEAFF.

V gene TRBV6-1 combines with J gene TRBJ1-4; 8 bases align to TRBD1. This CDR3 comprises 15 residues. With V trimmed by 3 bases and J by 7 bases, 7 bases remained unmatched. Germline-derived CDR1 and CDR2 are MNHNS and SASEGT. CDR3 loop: CASSDLRGLGEKLFF. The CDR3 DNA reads TGTGCCAGCAGTGACCTCAGGGGGCTTGGTGAAAAACTGTTTTTT.

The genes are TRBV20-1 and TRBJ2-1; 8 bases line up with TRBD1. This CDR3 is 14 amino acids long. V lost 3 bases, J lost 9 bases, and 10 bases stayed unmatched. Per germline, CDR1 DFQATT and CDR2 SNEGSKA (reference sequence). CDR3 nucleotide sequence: TGCAGTGCTAGTCCCCAGGGGGCGCCGGGTGAGCAGTTCTTC. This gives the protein CSASPQGAPGEQFF.

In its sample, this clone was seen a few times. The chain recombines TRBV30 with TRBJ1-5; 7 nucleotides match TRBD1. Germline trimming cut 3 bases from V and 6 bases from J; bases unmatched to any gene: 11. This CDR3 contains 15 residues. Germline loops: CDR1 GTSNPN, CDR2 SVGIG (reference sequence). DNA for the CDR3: TGTGCCTGGAGACCCACAGGGGCGCCGGGTCAGCCCCAGCATTTT. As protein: CAWRPTGAPGQPQHF.

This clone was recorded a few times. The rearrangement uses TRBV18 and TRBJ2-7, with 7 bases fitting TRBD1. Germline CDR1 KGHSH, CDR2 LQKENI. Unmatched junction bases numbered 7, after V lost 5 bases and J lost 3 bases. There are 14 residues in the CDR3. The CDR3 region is CASSAEGGGYEQYF. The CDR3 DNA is TGTGCCAGCTCAGCCGAAGGGGGCGGCTACGAGCAGTACTTC.

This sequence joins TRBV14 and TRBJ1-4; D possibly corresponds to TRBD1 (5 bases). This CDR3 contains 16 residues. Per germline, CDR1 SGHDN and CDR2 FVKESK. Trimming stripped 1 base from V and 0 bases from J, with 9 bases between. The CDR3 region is CASSQVTAATNEKLFF. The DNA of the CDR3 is TGTGCCAGCAGCCAAGTGACAGCCGCAACTAATGAAAAACTGTTTTTT.

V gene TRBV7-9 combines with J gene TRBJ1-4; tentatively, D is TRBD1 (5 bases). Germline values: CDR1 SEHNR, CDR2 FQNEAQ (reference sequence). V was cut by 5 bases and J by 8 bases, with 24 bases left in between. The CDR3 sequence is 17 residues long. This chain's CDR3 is CASSTFLGVGVREKLFF. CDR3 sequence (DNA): TGTGCCAGCAGCACTTTCTTGGGCGTAGGGGTACGGGAAAAACTGTTTTTT. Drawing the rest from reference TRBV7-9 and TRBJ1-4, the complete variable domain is DTGVSQNPRHKITKRGQNVTFRCDPISEHNRLYWYRQTLGQGPEFLTYFQNEAQLEKSRLLSDRFSAERPKGSFSTLEIQRTEQGDSAMYLCASSTFLGVGVREKLFFGSGTQLSVL.

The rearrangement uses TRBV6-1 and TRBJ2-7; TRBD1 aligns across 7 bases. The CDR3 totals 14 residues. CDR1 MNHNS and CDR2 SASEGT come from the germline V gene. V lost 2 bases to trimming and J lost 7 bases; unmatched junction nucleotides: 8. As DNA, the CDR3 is TGTGCCAGCAGTGAATCAGGGGGTTTGAAAGAGCAGTACTTC. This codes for CASSESGGLKEQYF.